These T cell receptor beta chains were read from a single sample in a study of T cell responses to AZD1222 COVID-19 vaccine. Only in-frame clones appear in the TCRdb table, and some are missing; sequencing was by immunoSEQ multiplex PCR. Found here are approximately 120,000 clones, 87% of them singletons; the top ten hold about 4%. Sequencing was performed on peripheral blood, taken 28 days after the second AZD1222 dose. The receptors originated from an adult who received the AZD1222 COVID-19 vaccine. Both conserved end residues are part of each CDR3. A D gene is named only where the DNA matches it firmly. Clone size is shown for a subset of rows, as once, few, many or a class of expanded clone.

V,size,D,J,CDR3,DNA
TRBV9,NA,NA,TRBJ2-2,CASSVNWGTGELFF,TGTGCCAGCAGCGTCAATTGGGGCACCGGGGAGCTGTTTTTT
TRBV4-2,NA,NA,TRBJ2-3,CASSQDASSGADTQYF,TGTGCCAGCAGCCAAGATGCTAGCAGCGGTGCAGATACGCAGTATTTT
TRBV3-1/TRBV3-2,NA,NA,TRBJ2-1,CASSQTDYPTNEQFF,TGTGCCAGCAGCCAAACGGACTACCCGACAAATGAGCAGTTCTTC
TRBV7-6,once,TRBD1,TRBJ2-2,CASSLGGQGATGELFF,TGTGCCAGCAGCTTAGGCGGACAGGGGGCAACCGGGGAGCTGTTTTTT
TRBV30,NA,TRBD1,TRBJ1-6,CAWSPRQGSPLHF,TGTGCCTGGAGTCCACGACAGGGCTCACCCCTCCACTTT
TRBV6-2/TRBV6-3,NA,NA,TRBJ2-7,CASSLRTATKEQYF,TGTGCCAGCAGCCTCCGGACAGCTACGAAGGAGCAGTACTTC
TRBV11-2,NA,TRBD2,TRBJ2-2,CASSLGLAGGRLGELFF,TGTGCCAGCAGCTTGGGACTAGCGGGAGGGCGACTTGGGGAGCTGTTTTTT
TRBV7-9,NA,NA,TRBJ1-2,CASSSPSPGSGYTF,TGTGCCAGCAGCTCGCCGTCCCCAGGGAGTGGCTACACCTTC
TRBV9,NA,TRBD1,TRBJ1-3,CASSVPEGQLSGNTIYF,TGTGCCAGCAGCGTACCCGAGGGACAGTTATCTGGAAACACCATATATTTT
TRBV7-6,NA,NA,TRBJ1-5,CASSLGSFSNQPQHF,TGTGCCAGCAGCTTAGGCAGCTTTAGCAATCAGCCCCAGCATTTT
TRBV7-2,NA,TRBD2,TRBJ2-3,CASSLKGLAGETDTQYF,TGTGCCAGCAGCTTAAAAGGGCTGGCGGGGGAAACAGATACGCAGTATTTT
TRBV6-5,few,NA,TRBJ2-3,CASSYQGISTDTQYF,TGTGCCAGCAGTTACCAGGGGATAAGCACAGATACGCAGTATTTT
TRBV4-3,NA,TRBD1,TRBJ1-2,CASSQGGGTSYTF,TGCGCCAGCAGCCAGGGAGGGGGCACGAGCTACACCTTC
TRBV6-5,NA,NA,TRBJ2-2,CASRSGFPGELFF,TGTGCCAGCAGATCAGGGTTCCCCGGGGAGCTGTTTTTT
TRBV9,once,NA,TRBJ2-5,CASSVGQGRQETQYF,TGTGCCAGCAGCGTAGGGCAGGGAAGGCAAGAGACCCAGTACTTC
TRBV12-3/TRBV12-4,few,NA,TRBJ2-3,CASREGDYTQYF,TGTGCCAGCAGGGAAGGGGACTATACGCAGTATTTT
TRBV6-6,once,TRBD1,TRBJ1-5,CASNGQGVQPQHF,TGTGCCAGCAATGGACAGGGGGTGCAGCCCCAGCATTTT
TRBV7-8,NA,TRBD1,TRBJ1-1,CASSTADRATEAFF,TGTGCCAGCAGCACCGCGGACAGGGCCACTGAAGCTTTCTTT
TRBV28,NA,NA,TRBJ1-2,CASSLSGGPGYGYTF,TGTGCCAGCAGTTTATCGGGGGGCCCGGGCTATGGCTACACCTTC
TRBV7-6,NA,NA,TRBJ2-1,CASSLDYSGLSLTNEQFF,TGTGCCAGCAGCTTAGATTATTCAGGGTTAAGCCTAACCAATGAGCAGTTCTTC
TRBV7-6,NA,TRBD2,TRBJ2-5,CASSSSGTQQETQYF,TGTGCCAGCAGCTCTAGCGGGACCCAACAAGAGACCCAGTACTTC
TRBV28,NA,TRBD2,TRBJ2-5,CASSPFRAGGYQETQYF,TGTGCCAGCAGCCCCTTCCGGGCGGGGGGCTACCAAGAGACCCAGTACTTC
TRBV5-1,NA,TRBD2,TRBJ2-2,CASSPGLARAGELFF,TGCGCCAGCAGCCCGGGACTAGCTCGGGCCGGGGAGCTGTTTTTT
TRBV19,NA,NA,TRBJ1-2,CASSIEGDGYTF,TGTGCCAGTAGTATAGAAGGGGATGGCTACACCTTC
TRBV5-3,NA,NA,TRBJ1-1,CARSKSGTLSAEAFF,TGTGCCAGAAGCAAGTCCGGGACCCTGTCGGCTGAAGCTTTCTTT
TRBV18,NA,TRBD1,TRBJ1-1,CASSPSDRDGTEAFF,TGTGCCAGCTCACCCTCGGACAGGGATGGCACTGAAGCTTTCTTT
TRBV5-6,NA,NA,TRBJ2-7,CASSGQGTYEQYF,TGTGCCAGCAGCGGGCAGGGGACCTACGAGCAGTACTTC